A selection of T cell receptor beta chains follows, all from one sample in a study of response to subunit inactivated influenza vaccine. TCRdb redid the calling of the RT-PCR reads with MiXCR, one entry per CDR3 protein. Of about 530,000 distinct CDR3 sequences listed, 10% to 15% are singletons. Sequences were derived from PBMCs from blood, sampled 40 to 50 days after vaccination. These receptors originate from a man aged 45-65 years who received an inactivated influenza vaccine. Each CDR3 is given with its conserved first and last residue. The order of the fields is V gene, D gene, J gene, clone size, CDR3 protein, CDR3 DNA. The D gene is left open where the match is weak. Clone size is given for some rows only: seen once, a few or many times, or a class if the clone is expanded.

V: TRBV12-3/TRBV12-4; D: TRBD1; J: TRBJ2-5; size: .; CDR3: CASSWGTGGRAQYF; DNA: TGTGCCAGCAGTTGGGGGACAGGGGGTCGAGCCCAGTACTTC
V: TRBV3-1; D: .; J: TRBJ1-1; size: many; CDR3: CASSQTGNTEAFF; DNA: TGTGCCAGCAGTCAGACAGGGAACACTGAAGCTTTCTTT
V: TRBV20-1; D: TRBD2; J: TRBJ2-1; size: few; CDR3: CSAARTSRVSEQFF; DNA: TGCAGTGCTGCCCGGACTAGCCGGGTCTCTGAGCAGTTCTTC
V: TRBV3-1; D: .; J: TRBJ2-7; size: few; CDR3: CASSQTGVREQYF; DNA: TGTGCCAGCAGCCAAACGGGAGTAAGGGAGCAGTACTTC
V: TRBV5-1; D: .; J: TRBJ2-5; size: few; CDR3: CASSLAEYQETQYF; DNA: TGCGCCAGCAGCTTGGCAGAGTACCAAGAGACCCAGTACTTC
V: TRBV27; D: TRBD1; J: TRBJ2-7; size: many; CDR3: CASSSTGNEQYF; DNA: TGTGCCAGCAGTTCGACAGGGAACGAGCAGTACTTC
V: TRBV20-1; D: .; J: TRBJ1-4; size: .; CDR3: CSARDRFGEKLFF; DNA: TGCAGTGCTAGAGACAGGTTCGGTGAAAAACTGTTTTTT
V: TRBV12-3/TRBV12-4; D: .; J: TRBJ2-7; size: .; CDR3: CASSPTGDHEQYF; DNA: TGTGCCAGCAGTCCCACGGGGGACCACGAGCAGTACTTC
V: TRBV5-1; D: .; J: TRBJ2-2; size: few; CDR3: CASSLGALGNTGELFF; DNA: TGCGCCAGCAGCTTGGGAGCGTTGGGGAACACCGGGGAGCTGTTTTTT
V: TRBV7-9; D: .; J: TRBJ1-1; size: .; CDR3: CASSPEAVEAFF; DNA: TGTGCCAGCAGCCCAGAGGCAGTTGAAGCTTTCTTT
V: TRBV7-2; D: TRBD1; J: TRBJ2-1; size: .; CDR3: CASSSKGAHNEQFF; DNA: TGTGCCAGCAGCTCGAAGGGGGCTCACAATGAGCAGTTCTTC
V: TRBV25-1; D: .; J: TRBJ1-2; size: .; CDR3: CASSDSGTTPGYTF; DNA: TGTGCCAGCAGTGATTCGGGGACCACTCCTGGCTACACCTTC
V: TRBV20-1; D: .; J: TRBJ1-5; size: .; CDR3: CSALRQGNQPQHF; DNA: TGCAGTGCTCTCCGACAGGGCAATCAGCCCCAGCATTTT
V: TRBV12-3/TRBV12-4; D: TRBD2; J: TRBJ2-1; size: .; CDR3: CASSPLLAGDNEQFF; DNA: TGTGCCAGCAGTCCATTACTAGCGGGAGACAATGAGCAGTTCTTC
V: TRBV6-2/TRBV6-3; D: .; J: TRBJ2-7; size: .; CDR3: CASSYAAGRVEQYF; DNA: TGTGCCAGCAGTTACGCGGCGGGACGTGTCGAGCAGTACTTC
V: TRBV4-1; D: TRBD1; J: TRBJ1-2; size: .; CDR3: CASSQDSPGQRGYGYTF; DNA: TGCGCCAGCAGCCAAGATTCACCGGGACAGCGGGGCTATGGCTACACCTTC
V: TRBV24-1; D: .; J: TRBJ2-5; size: .; CDR3: CATSDWGTSHQLVETQYF; DNA: TGTGCCACCAGTGATTGGGGGACAAGTCACCAACTGGTGGAGACCCAGTACTTC
V: TRBV4-2; D: TRBD2; J: TRBJ2-3; size: many; CDR3: CASSPGLAATDTQYF; DNA: TGTGCCAGCAGCCCGGGACTAGCGGCCACAGATACGCAGTATTTT
V: TRBV6-5; D: .; J: TRBJ1-5; size: .; CDR3: CASSYPNSYQPQHF; DNA: TGTGCCAGCAGTTACCCGAACAGTTATCAGCCCCAGCATTTT
V: TRBV20-1; D: .; J: TRBJ2-1; size: many; CDR3: CSAEEQFF; DNA: TGCAGTGCTGAAGAGCAGTTCTTC
V: TRBV27; D: .; J: TRBJ1-1; size: many; CDR3: CASKETGLNTEAFF; DNA: TGTGCCAGCAAGGAAACAGGATTGAACACTGAAGCTTTCTTT
V: TRBV6-2/TRBV6-3; D: .; J: TRBJ1-5; size: .; CDR3: CASSPSSGRRQPQHF; DNA: TGTGCCAGCAGCCCATCGTCAGGGAGGCGTCAGCCCCAGCATTTT
V: TRBV30; D: .; J: TRBJ1-2; size: .; CDR3: CAWSVQGPGYTF; DNA: TGTGCCTGGAGTGTACAGGGTCCTGGCTACACCTTC
V: TRBV20-1; D: .; J: TRBJ2-3; size: .; CDR3: CSARDVGVSTDTQYF; DNA: TGCAGTGCTAGAGATGTGGGGGTGAGCACAGATACGCAGTATTTT
V: TRBV7-2; D: .; J: TRBJ2-3; size: .; CDR3: CASSLRAQGHTQYF; DNA: TGTGCCAGCAGCTTAAGGGCCCAGGGTCATACGCAGTATTTT
V: TRBV20-1; D: .; J: TRBJ2-1; size: many; CDR3: CSARVPPLIRESEQFF; DNA: TGCAGTGCTAGAGTCCCTCCTCTCATCCGGGAGAGTGAGCAGTTCTTC
V: TRBV5-1; D: TRBD1; J: TRBJ1-6; size: few; CDR3: CASKDRDSRSSPLHF; DNA: TGCGCCAGCAAGGACCGGGACAGTAGAAGCTCACCCCTCCACTTT
V: TRBV19; D: .; J: TRBJ1-5; size: .; CDR3: CASSQSGGNQPQHF; DNA: TGTGCCAGTAGTCAGAGCGGGGGCAATCAGCCCCAGCATTTT
V: TRBV4-2; D: TRBD2; J: TRBJ2-3; size: .; CDR3: CASSQDPAGADTQYF; DNA: TGTGCCAGCAGCCAAGATCCAGCGGGAGCAGATACGCAGTATTTT
V: TRBV3-1; D: TRBD2; J: TRBJ2-5; size: .; CDR3: CASSQVSGRDETQYF; DNA: TGTGCCAGCAGCCAAGTTAGCGGGAGGGACGAGACCCAGTACTTC
V: TRBV12-3/TRBV12-4; D: TRBD1; J: TRBJ1-6; size: .; CDR3: CASSPGQADPLHF; DNA: TGTGCCAGCAGTCCGGGACAGGCGGACCCCCTCCACTTT
V: TRBV12-3/TRBV12-4; D: TRBD1; J: TRBJ2-7; size: many; CDR3: CASSFGRQGVYEQYF; DNA: TGTGCCAGCAGTTTCGGTCGACAGGGGGTTTACGAGCAGTACTTC
V: TRBV10-3; D: TRBD1; J: TRBJ2-1; size: few; CDR3: CATKGGTGIRNEQFF; DNA: TGTGCCACAAAAGGCGGGACAGGAATTAGAAATGAGCAGTTCTTC
V: TRBV20-1; D: .; J: TRBJ2-3; size: few; CDR3: CSALSVNTDTQYF; DNA: TGCAGTGCACTTAGCGTTAACACAGATACGCAGTATTTT
V: TRBV7-3; D: TRBD1; J: TRBJ2-7; size: few; CDR3: CASSPRQGAGSEQYF; DNA: TGTGCCAGCAGCCCCAGACAGGGCGCAGGGTCCGAGCAGTACTTC
V: TRBV29-1; D: .; J: TRBJ1-2; size: .; CDR3: CSVGGAEGYTF; DNA: TGCAGCGTTGGCGGGGCTGAGGGCTACACCTTC
V: TRBV2; D: .; J: TRBJ1-2; size: .; CDR3: CASSELRSRNYGYTF; DNA: TGTGCCAGCAGTGAATTGCGCAGCCGAAACTATGGCTACACCTTC
V: TRBV9; D: TRBD2; J: TRBJ2-3; size: once; CDR3: CASSSSGTRGTDTQYF; DNA: TGTGCCAGCAGCTCATCCGGGACTAGGGGCACAGATACGCAGTATTTT
V: TRBV14; D: .; J: TRBJ2-2; size: .; CDR3: CASSQGVGAERAGELFF; DNA: TGTGCCAGCAGCCAAGGTGTTGGGGCAGAGAGGGCCGGGGAGCTGTTTTTT
V: TRBV29-1; D: .; J: TRBJ1-1; size: many; CDR3: CSVVGRDTTEAFF; DNA: TGCAGCGTCGTGGGCCGGGACACCACTGAAGCTTTCTTT
V: TRBV13; D: TRBD2; J: TRBJ2-2; size: few; CDR3: CASSRAGGMTGELFF; DNA: TGTGCCAGCTCGCGAGCGGGAGGGATGACCGGGGAGCTGTTTTTT
V: TRBV20-1; D: .; J: TRBJ2-3; size: .; CDR3: CSAGKQSDTQYF; DNA: TGCAGTGCAGGAAAACAGTCAGATACGCAGTATTTT
V: TRBV6-5; D: .; J: TRBJ1-3; size: .; CDR3: CASSYNRPSGNTIYF; DNA: TGTGCCAGCAGTTACAATCGGCCCTCTGGAAACACCATATATTTT
V: TRBV24-1; D: .; J: TRBJ1-1; size: .; CDR3: CATSGAGAEAFF; DNA: TGTGCCACCAGTGGGGCTGGGGCTGAAGCTTTCTTT
V: TRBV6-2/TRBV6-3; D: .; J: TRBJ2-3; size: many; CDR3: CATHTAGAAGTQYF; DNA: TGTGCCACCCATACCGCTGGGGCTGCGGGTACGCAGTATTTT
V: TRBV7-9; D: .; J: TRBJ2-3; size: few; CDR3: CASSSTGRSTDTQYF; DNA: TGTGCCAGCAGCTCGACCGGACGGAGCACAGATACGCAGTATTTT
V: TRBV20-1; D: TRBD2; J: TRBJ2-1; size: few; CDR3: CSARGLALYNEQFF; DNA: TGCAGTGCTAGAGGACTAGCTCTCTACAATGAGCAGTTCTTC
V: TRBV15; D: TRBD2; J: TRBJ2-7; size: few; CDR3: CATSRMAGASYEQYF; DNA: TGTGCCACCAGCAGGATGGCGGGAGCATCCTACGAGCAGTACTTC
V: TRBV6-1; D: .; J: TRBJ1-6; size: .; CDR3: CASSEAVPRGSSPLHF; DNA: TGTGCCAGCAGTGAAGCAGTTCCCAGGGGAAGTTCACCCCTCCACTTT
V: TRBV20-1; D: TRBD1; J: TRBJ2-1; size: few; CDR3: CSAIRGGAVGFF; DNA: TGCAGTGCTATAAGAGGGGGCGCAGTCGGTTTCTTC
V: TRBV6-2/TRBV6-3; D: TRBD1; J: TRBJ2-7; size: .; CDR3: CASSKRQGSYEQYF; DNA: TGTGCCAGCAGTAAAAGACAGGGGTCCTACGAGCAGTACTTC
V: TRBV12-3/TRBV12-4; D: TRBD1; J: TRBJ2-3; size: .; CDR3: CASSPRSGQGFTDTQYF; DNA: TGTGCCAGCAGCCCTCGTTCGGGACAGGGGTTCACAGATACGCAGTATTTT
V: TRBV5-1; D: .; J: TRBJ2-1; size: .; CDR3: CASSPGLASLNEQFF; DNA: TGCGCCAGCAGTCCGGGACTCGCATCCCTCAATGAGCAGTTCTTC
V: TRBV4-3; D: TRBD1; J: TRBJ2-7; size: many; CDR3: CASSQGHRGPYEQYF; DNA: TGCGCCAGCAGCCAGGGTCACAGGGGGCCTTACGAGCAGTACTTC
V: TRBV4-2; D: TRBD1; J: TRBJ2-7; size: few; CDR3: CASSQTYGTGVFYEQYF; DNA: TGTGCCAGCAGCCAGACTTATGGGACAGGGGTTTTCTACGAGCAGTACTTC